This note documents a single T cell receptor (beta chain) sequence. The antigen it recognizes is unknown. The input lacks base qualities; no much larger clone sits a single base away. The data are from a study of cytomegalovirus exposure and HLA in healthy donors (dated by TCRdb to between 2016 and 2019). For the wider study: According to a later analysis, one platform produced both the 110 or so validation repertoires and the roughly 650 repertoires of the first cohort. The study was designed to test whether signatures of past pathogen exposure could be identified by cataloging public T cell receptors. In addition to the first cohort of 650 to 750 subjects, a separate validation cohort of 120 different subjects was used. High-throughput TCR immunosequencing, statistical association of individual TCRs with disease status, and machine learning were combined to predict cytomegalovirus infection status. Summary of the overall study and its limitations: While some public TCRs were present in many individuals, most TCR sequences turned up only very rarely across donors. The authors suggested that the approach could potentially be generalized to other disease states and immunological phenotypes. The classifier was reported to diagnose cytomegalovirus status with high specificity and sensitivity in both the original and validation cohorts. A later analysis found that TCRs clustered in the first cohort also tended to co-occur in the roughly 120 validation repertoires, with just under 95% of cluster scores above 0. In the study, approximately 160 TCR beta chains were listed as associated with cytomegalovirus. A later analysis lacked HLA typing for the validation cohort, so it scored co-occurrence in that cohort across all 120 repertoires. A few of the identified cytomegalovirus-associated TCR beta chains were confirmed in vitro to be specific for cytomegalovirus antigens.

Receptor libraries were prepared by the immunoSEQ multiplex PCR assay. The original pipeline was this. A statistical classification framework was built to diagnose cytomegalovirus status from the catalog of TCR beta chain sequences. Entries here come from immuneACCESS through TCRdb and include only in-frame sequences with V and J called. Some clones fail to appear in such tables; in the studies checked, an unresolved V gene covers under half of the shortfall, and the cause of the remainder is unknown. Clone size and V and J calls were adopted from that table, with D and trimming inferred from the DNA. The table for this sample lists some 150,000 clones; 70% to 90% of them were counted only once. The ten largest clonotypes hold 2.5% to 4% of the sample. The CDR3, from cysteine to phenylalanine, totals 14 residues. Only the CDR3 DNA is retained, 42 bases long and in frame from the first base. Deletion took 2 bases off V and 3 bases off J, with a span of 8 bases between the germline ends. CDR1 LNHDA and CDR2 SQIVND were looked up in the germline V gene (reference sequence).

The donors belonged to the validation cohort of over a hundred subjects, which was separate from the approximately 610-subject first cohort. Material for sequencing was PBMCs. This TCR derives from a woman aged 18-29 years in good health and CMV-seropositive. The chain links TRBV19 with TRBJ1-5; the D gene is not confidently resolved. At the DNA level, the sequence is TGTGCCAGTAGTATACGCGTATACAATCAGCCCCAGCATTTT. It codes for CASSIRVYNQPQHF.